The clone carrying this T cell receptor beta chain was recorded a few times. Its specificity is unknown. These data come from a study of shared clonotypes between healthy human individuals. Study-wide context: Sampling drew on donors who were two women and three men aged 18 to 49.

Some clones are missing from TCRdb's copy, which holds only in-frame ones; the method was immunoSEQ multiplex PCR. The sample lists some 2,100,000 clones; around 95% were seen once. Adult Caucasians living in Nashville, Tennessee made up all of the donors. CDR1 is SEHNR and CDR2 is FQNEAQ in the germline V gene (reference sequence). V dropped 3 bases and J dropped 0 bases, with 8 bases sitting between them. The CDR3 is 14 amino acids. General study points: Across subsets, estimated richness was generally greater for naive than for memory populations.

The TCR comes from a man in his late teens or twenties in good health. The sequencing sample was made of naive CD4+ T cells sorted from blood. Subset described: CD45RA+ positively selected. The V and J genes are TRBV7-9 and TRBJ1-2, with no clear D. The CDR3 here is CASSFHTANYGYTF. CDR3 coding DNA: TGTGCCAGCAGCTTTCATACAGCTAACTATGGCTACACCTTC.